The 22 T cell receptor beta chains listed next were all sequenced from one sample in a study of cytomegalovirus exposure and HLA in healthy donors. Here immunoSEQ multiplex PCR was the method, and the copy in TCRdb shows in-frame clones only, minus some. The sample contains approximately 260,000 clones, roughly 85% of which appear only once. The sequencing sample was made of PBMCs. The receptors shown here come from a woman aged 18-29 years in good health and CMV-seronegative.

As for this clone: Other DNA sequences in the sample encode the same CDR3. This chain joins TRBV6-6 and TRBJ1-1; 9 bases fit TRBD1. Germline V gene data show CDR1 as MNHNY and CDR2 as SVGAGI (reference sequence). This CDR3 has 14 residues. V shed 4 bases, J shed 5 bases, and the junction held 5 bases outside the gene matches. The CDR3 loop reads CASSSQGAGTEAFF. The DNA for the CDR3 is TGTGCCAGCAGTTCACAGGGGGCTGGGACTGAAGCTTTCTTT.

The chain employs TRBV6-5 and TRBJ2-7, with 9 bases that match TRBD1. The germline V gene encodes CDR1 MNHEY and CDR2 SVGAGI. CDR3 size: 15 residues. With 5 bases clipped from V and 1 base from J, the junction kept 6 bases outside the gene matches. CDR3 nucleotide sequence: TGTGCCAGCAGTCTGGACAGGGGAACGTCCTACGAGCAGTACTTC. Translating it yields CASSLDRGTSYEQYF.

This clone was seen only once. J is TRBJ2-1 and V is TRBV29-1; TRBD1 matches 7 bases. The germline V gene has CDR1 SQVTM and CDR2 ANQGSEA. This CDR3 has 14 residues. J was trimmed by 0 bases and V by 3 bases; bases with no gene match: 2. DNA for the CDR3: TGCAGCGTTGACTACAGGGGCTCCTACAATGAGCAGTTCTTC. Translating gives CSVDYRGSYNEQFF.

This chain links TRBV5-1 with TRBJ2-7; maybe TRBD1 (6 bases). Germline assignment: CDR1 SGHRS and CDR2 YFSETQ. The length of the CDR3 is 15 residues. V lost 4 bases and J 5 bases, leaving 19 bases between the germline ends. DNA of the CDR3: TGCGCCAGCAGCGCACAGGGTGGATCTTCTCACGAGCAGTACTTC. Protein: CASSAQGGSSHEQYF.

The rearrangement uses TRBV5-1 and TRBJ2-3; D is uncertain. V gave up 3 bases and J gave up 4 bases, with 15 bases separating them. The CDR3 consists of 15 residues. CDR1 and CDR2 (germline): SGHRS, YFSETQ. The CDR3 loop reads CASSSTPEISDTQYF. The CDR3 DNA is TGCGCCAGCAGCTCGACTCCAGAAATATCAGATACGCAGTATTTT.

This chain connects TRBV9 to TRBJ2-7, with TRBD1 matching over 9 bases. The germline V gene has CDR1 SGDLS and CDR2 YYNGEE. The CDR3 covers 14 residues. V gave up 2 bases and J gave up 2 bases; unmatched junction bases: 2. This chain's CDR3 is CASSVRDRAYEQYF. Written as DNA, the CDR3 is TGTGCCAGCAGCGTCAGGGACAGGGCCTACGAGCAGTACTTC.

The rearrangement uses TRBV2 and TRBJ1-3; no clear D. CDR1 SNHLY and CDR2 FYNNEI come from the germline V gene. The CDR3 is made up of 14 amino acids. Trimming cost V 4 bases and J 0 bases, with 7 bases left between them. The CDR3 coding sequence is TGTGCCAGCAGTGTCCAAATCTCTGGAAACACCATATATTTT. It specifies CASSVQISGNTIYF.

CDR3 in amino acids: CASSFWGAEAFF. The CDR3 DNA sequence: TGTGCCAGCAGTTTTTGGGGGGCTGAAGCTTTCTTT. J is TRBJ1-1 and V is TRBV28, with D possibly being TRBD1 (5 bases). This CDR3 spans 12 amino acids. The germline CDR1 and CDR2 sequences are MDHEN and SYDVKM. Trimming pared 3 bases from V and 6 bases from J, leaving 8 bases between. Based on the CDR3 plus reference TRBV28 and TRBJ1-1, the full variable domain is DVKVTQSSRYLVKRTGEKVFLECVQDMDHENMFWYRQDPGLGLRLIYFSYDVKMKEKGDIPEGYSVSREKKERFSLILESASTNQTSMYLCASSFWGAEAFFGQGTRLTVV.

The V and J genes are TRBV11-2 and TRBJ2-4, with 7 nucleotides matching TRBD2. Per germline, CDR1 SGHAT and CDR2 FQNNGV. The CDR3 runs to 15 residues. The trim removed 1 base at V and 6 bases at J, leaving 6 bases unmatched. The CDR3 nucleotides read TGTGCCAGCAGCTTAGTTACGGGACTAATAAACATTCAGTACTTC. Translation gives CASSLVTGLINIQYF.

This chain joins TRBV7-2 and TRBJ2-2, with TRBD1 matching 9 bases. The V gene's germline CDR1 is SGHTA and CDR2 FQGNSA. The CDR3 runs 15 residues. J was trimmed by 2 bases and V by 5 bases; bases with no gene match: 3. CDR3 amino acids: CASSTGQGNTGELFF. CDR3 nucleotide sequence: TGTGCCAGCAGCACGGGACAGGGAAACACCGGGGAGCTGTTTTTT. The full variable domain, completed using reference TRBV7-2 and TRBJ2-2, is GAGVSQSPSNKVTEKGKDVELRCDPISGHTALYWYRQSLGQGLEFLIYFQGNSAPDKSGLPSDRFSAERTGGSVSTLTIQRTQQEDSAVYLCASSTGQGNTGELFFGEGSRLTVL.

This clone was counted a single time. The chain uses TRBV13 and TRBJ2-5; 13 bases match TRBD2. This CDR3 spans 17 amino acids. The V gene end was trimmed by 4 bases and the J gene end by 2 bases; junction bases not matched to a gene: 7. Germline CDR1 is PRHDT and CDR2 is FYEKMQ (reference sequence). The CDR3 loop reads CASSSTSGGLGQETQYF. CDR3 DNA sequence: TGTGCCAGCAGCTCGACTAGCGGGGGGCTTGGGCAAGAGACCCAGTACTTC.

The rearrangement uses TRBV5-8 and TRBJ1-5; tentative D call: TRBD1 (6 bases). Trimming shortened V by 5 bases and J by 7 bases, and 19 bases separated the two germline ends. This CDR3 region has 15 residues. Per germline, CDR1 SGHTS and CDR2 YDEGEE. CDR3 protein: CASRHRGGRGQPQHF. The CDR3 DNA reads TGTGCCAGCAGGCACCGCGGGGGGCGTGGACAGCCCCAGCATTTT. Using reference TRBV5-8 and TRBJ1-5 for the parts outside the CDR3, the full variable domain is EAGVTQSPTHLIKTRGQQATLRCSPISGHTSVYWYQQALGLGLQFLLWYDEGEERNRGNFPPRFSGRQFPNYSSELNVNALELEDSALYLCASRHRGGRGQPQHFGDGTRLSIL.

This clone was seen a single time. The V call is TRBV6-4, the J call TRBJ2-3; the D gene is possibly TRBD2 (6 bases). The CDR3 runs to 14 residues. Trimming removed 7 bases from V and 0 bases from J, with 11 bases in between. Germline V gives CDR1 MRHNA, CDR2 SNTAGT. The CDR3 sequence is CASKAGPSTDTQYF. CDR3 DNA sequence: TGTGCCAGCAAGGCGGGACCTAGCACAGATACGCAGTATTTT.

On this clone: Other DNA sequences within the sample encode an identical CDR3. V gene TRBV7-2 combines with J gene TRBJ1-6; D is perhaps TRBD1 (6 bases). The CDR3 extends over 14 amino acids. V was trimmed by 1 base and J by 7 bases, leaving 8 bases between them. Germline V gene lookup returns CDR1 SGHTA and CDR2 FQGNSA. The CDR3 DNA sequence: TGTGCCAGCAGCTTAGGACAGGAGAATTCACCCCTCCACTTT. It codes for CASSLGQENSPLHF.

As for this clone: Different DNA sequences within this sample yield the same CDR3. The V and J genes are TRBV28 and TRBJ1-6; 7 bases match TRBD1. Trimming at V came to 8 bases and at J to 6 bases, leaving 4 bases not matched to a gene. There are 13 residues in the CDR3. Looked up from germline, CDR1 is MDHEN and CDR2 is SYDVKM. CDR3 loop: CASRTGFNSPLHF. Written as DNA, the CDR3 is TGTGCCAGCCGGACAGGATTTAATTCACCCCTCCACTTT.

The chain uses TRBV7-9 and TRBJ2-7; tentative D call: TRBD1 (5 bases). The CDR3 runs to 14 residues. Trimming pared 5 bases from V and 0 bases from J, leaving 11 bases between. Germline loops: CDR1 SEHNR, CDR2 FQNEAQ (reference sequence). CDR3 sequence reads: CASSPAGFSYEQYF. The CDR3 nucleotides are TGTGCCAGCAGCCCGGCAGGGTTCTCCTACGAGCAGTACTTC.

The gene calls are TRBV27 and TRBJ1-1; D not resolved. Germline-derived CDR1 and CDR2 are MNHEY and SMNVEV (reference sequence). This CDR3 region has 16 residues. The germline V and J ends were trimmed by 4 bases and 0 bases, with 15 bases remaining between them. CDR3 coding DNA: TGTGCCAGCAGTTACCAGGTGGTGACATTGAACACTGAAGCTTTCTTT. Its translation: CASSYQVVTLNTEAFF.

V is TRBV7-2 and J is TRBJ2-1; D gene ambiguous. The V and J ends lost 1 base and 6 bases respectively, with 7 bases between them. This CDR3 region has 13 residues. Looked up from germline, CDR1 is SGHTA and CDR2 is FQGNSA. The CDR3, as DNA: TGTGCCAGCAGCTTAGTGGCCGTCAATGAGCAGTTCTTC. This encodes CASSLVAVNEQFF.

This rearrangement joins TRBV28 to TRBJ2-7, with 10 bases lining up with TRBD2. The V segment lost 2 bases and the J segment 1 base; nucleotides outside the gene matches: 8. The CDR3 loop spans 17 amino acids. Germline V lookup: CDR1 MDHEN, CDR2 SYDVKM. CDR3 DNA: TGTGCCAGCAGTTTAAGGGGGCTAGCGGGAGTATCCTACGAGCAGTACTTC. This sequence encodes CASSLRGLAGVSYEQYF.

This rearrangement joins TRBV6-6 to TRBJ2-3; 7 nucleotides line up with TRBD1. The CDR3 contains 14 residues. Germline loops: CDR1 MNHNY, CDR2 SVGAGI (reference sequence). J was trimmed by 4 bases and V by 5 bases; bases with no gene match: 6. In DNA form, the CDR3 reads TGTGCCAGCAGTGCAACAGGGGTCCCAGATACGCAGTATTTT. Protein: CASSATGVPDTQYF.

This clone appeared a single time. This sequence joins TRBV4-3 and TRBJ1-2; TRBD1 might be the D (6 bases). This CDR3 is 16 amino acids long. V gave up 1 base and J gave up 2 bases, with 14 bases separating them. Germline CDR1 reads LGHNA; CDR2 reads YSLEER. CDR3 bases: TGCGCCAGCAGCCAAGCCCCCGGGACACTGAACTATGGCTACACCTTC. Translating gives CASSQAPGTLNYGYTF.

This chain joins TRBV30 and TRBJ2-1, with TRBD2 as a possible D gene (6 bases). Looked up from germline, CDR1 is GTSNPN and CDR2 is SVGIG (reference sequence). Trimming pared 4 bases from V and 4 bases from J, leaving 11 bases between. The CDR3 covers 13 residues. The CDR3: CAWTGVRYNEQFF. CDR3 DNA: TGTGCCTGGACGGGGGTGAGGTACAATGAGCAGTTCTTC.